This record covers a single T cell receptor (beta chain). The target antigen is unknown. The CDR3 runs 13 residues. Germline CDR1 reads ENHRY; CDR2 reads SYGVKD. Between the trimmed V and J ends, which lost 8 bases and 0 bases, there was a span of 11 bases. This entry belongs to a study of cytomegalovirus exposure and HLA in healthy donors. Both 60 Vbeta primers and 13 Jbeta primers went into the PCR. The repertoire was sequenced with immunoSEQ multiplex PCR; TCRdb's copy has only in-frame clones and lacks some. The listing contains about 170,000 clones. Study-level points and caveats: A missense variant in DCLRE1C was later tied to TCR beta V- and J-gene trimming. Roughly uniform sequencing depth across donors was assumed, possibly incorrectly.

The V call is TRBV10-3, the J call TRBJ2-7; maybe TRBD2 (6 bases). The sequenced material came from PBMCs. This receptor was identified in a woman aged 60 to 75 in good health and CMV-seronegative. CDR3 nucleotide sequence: TGTGCCATCCAGCGGGCCAGCTCCTACGAGCAGTACTTC. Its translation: CAIQRASSYEQYF.